This is a list of T cell receptor beta chains from one sample in a study of blood T cell repertoires in COVID-19. Method: immunoSEQ multiplex PCR; TCRdb's copy keeps in-frame clones and lacks some. The sample carries roughly 150,000 clones, roughly 90% recorded once. Material: peripheral blood. These receptor sequences come from a man in his 60s with acute or convalescent COVID-19. Both conserved end residues are part of each CDR3. The D gene is left open where the match is weak. Rows may omit the clone size; those that give it use once, few, many or a size class.

>.|TRBV7-8|TRBJ1-1|.
TGTGCCAGCAGCTTAGCGCCCTCAGGGTTTCAAGCCACTGAAGCTTTCTTT
CASSLAPSGFQATEAFF
>.|TRBV6-2/TRBV6-3|TRBJ2-2|.
TGTGCCAGCAGTTACGCGGGCGACTTCAAAACCGGGGAGCTGTTTTTT
CASSYAGDFKTGELFF
>.|TRBV18|TRBJ2-7|.
TGTGCCAGCTCAGTTGAATACAGGAAGCCTCCCTACGAGCAGTACTTC
CASSVEYRKPPYEQYF
>.|TRBV27|TRBJ1-2|.
TGTGCCAGCAGGCTCCACCAGGGCGGTCCGTCCTATGGCTACACCTTC
CASRLHQGGPSYGYTF
>.|TRBV12-3/TRBV12-4|TRBJ1-1|.
TGTGCCAGCAGCCAGACACAGAACACTGAAGCTTTCTTT
CASSQTQNTEAFF
>.|TRBV5-1|TRBJ1-4|.
TGCGCCAGCAGCATGTCCAAAGGGGTCGTGGGTGAAAAACTGTTTTTT
CASSMSKGVVGEKLFF
>.|TRBV19|TRBJ1-2|once
TGTGCCAGTAGCCAAGGAGGGGTCGCTAACTATGGCTACACCTTC
CASSQGGVANYGYTF
>TRBD1|TRBV19|TRBJ2-2|.
TGTGCCAGTAGTAACAGGGGCCGCGGCACCGGGGAGCTGTTTTTT
CASSNRGRGTGELFF
>.|TRBV4-1|TRBJ1-5|.
TGCGCCAGCAGCCAGGATGTGAACTATAGCAATCAGCCCCAGCATTTT
CASSQDVNYSNQPQHF
>.|TRBV9|TRBJ2-1|.
TGTGCCAGCAGCGACTGGACTGGAAGCTCCTACAATGAGCAGTTCTTC
CASSDWTGSSYNEQFF
>TRBD1|TRBV6-5|TRBJ1-2|.
TGTGCCAGCAGCCAGCTATGGGGACAGATCTATGGCTACACCTTC
CASSQLWGQIYGYTF
>.|TRBV2|TRBJ1-6|.
TGTGCCAGCAGTCCCCGTATCTCTTCACCCCTCCACTTT
CASSPRISSPLHF
>TRBD1|TRBV2|TRBJ2-3|.
TGTGCCAGCAGTGAAGAGAACAGGGGCTGGGGGTCAACTAGCACAGATACGCAGTATTTT
CASSEENRGWGSTSTDTQYF
>.|TRBV7-9|TRBJ2-5|.
TGTGCCAGCAGCGAATACGGAGAGTACAGGGCCGAGACCCAGTACTTC
CASSEYGEYRAETQYF
>.|TRBV6-1|TRBJ2-7|once
TGTGCCAGCAGTGACATCCGGGTATTGTACGAGCAGTACTTC
CASSDIRVLYEQYF
>.|TRBV15|TRBJ2-5|.
TGTGCCACCAGCATAGGAGACAGACAGGAGACCCAGTACTTC
CATSIGDRQETQYF
>TRBD2|TRBV10-3|TRBJ2-5|.
TGTGCCATCAGTGGGGAGGGGACCCGGGGGTTTCAAGAGACCCAGTACTTC
CAISGEGTRGFQETQYF
>.|TRBV14|TRBJ1-2|few
TGTGCCAGCAGCTTACAGGGAGGGGGCTACACCTTC
CASSLQGGGYTF
>.|TRBV5-1|TRBJ1-1|.
TGCGCCAGCAGCAAGACAGTGCCGGTAACTGAAGCTTTCTTT
CASSKTVPVTEAFF
>.|TRBV12-3/TRBV12-4|TRBJ1-2|once
TGTGCCAGCAGTTTGTGGGGGGAAGGCTACACCTTC
CASSLWGEGYTF
>.|TRBV7-2|TRBJ1-2|.
TGTGCCAGCAGTTCCAGGGGCGTCGGTGGCTACACCTTC
CASSSRGVGGYTF
>.|TRBV19|TRBJ1-5|.
TGTGCCAGTATTGAACAGGGTTATGGCAATCAGCCCCAGCATTTT
CASIEQGYGNQPQHF
>TRBD2|TRBV6-5|TRBJ2-1|few
TGTGCCAGCAGTCTAACCGGGACTAGCGGTGGGGGGCAGTTCTTC
CASSLTGTSGGGQFF
>TRBD1|TRBV19|TRBJ1-5|many
TGTGCCAGTAATACGGGACAGAAGGCCAATCAGCCCCAGCATTTT
CASNTGQKANQPQHF
>.|TRBV14|TRBJ1-3|.
TGTGCCAGCAGCCAAACAGCAAACTCTGGAAACACCATATATTTT
CASSQTANSGNTIYF
>TRBD1|TRBV19|TRBJ2-4|once
TGTGCCAGTTCGCTTGTACAGGGGGCAGACATTCAGTACTTC
CASSLVQGADIQYF
>.|TRBV7-7|TRBJ2-2|once
TGTGCCAGCAGCTCTCAGACAGCGGGCATCACCGGGGAGCTGTTTTTT
CASSSQTAGITGELFF
>.|TRBV18|TRBJ1-2|.
TGTGCCAGCTCACTAGTAGGGCAGGGAAATGGCTACACCTTC
CASSLVGQGNGYTF
>TRBD1|TRBV7-8|TRBJ1-1|.
TGTGCCAGCAGCTTTCCCGGGACAGGGCCTGAAGCTTTCTTT
CASSFPGTGPEAFF
>TRBD1|TRBV30|TRBJ1-2|once
TGTGCCTGGGACAGGGGCTCCTTCTATGGCTACACCTTC
CAWDRGSFYGYTF
>.|TRBV3-1/TRBV3-2|TRBJ2-3|.
TGTGCCAGCAGTTTTACTCTGGGCTACACAGATACGCAGTATTTT
CASSFTLGYTDTQYF
>.|TRBV19|TRBJ1-2|.
TGTGCCAGTAGTATAGAGAGGCTGGGGAGCGGCTACACCTTC
CASSIERLGSGYTF
>TRBD1|TRBV25-1|TRBJ1-2|.
TGTGCCAGCAGTGAAGGCCGCAGGGGGCTTGGCTACACCTTC
CASSEGRRGLGYTF
>.|TRBV7-2|TRBJ2-3|medium-sized
TGTGCCAGCAGCTTAGGCGGGCGCACAGATACGCAGTATTTT
CASSLGGRTDTQYF
>.|TRBV5-4|TRBJ2-3|.
TGTGCCAGCAGCTTAGGGGGACCTAGCACAGATACGCAGTATTTT
CASSLGGPSTDTQYF
>TRBD1|TRBV27|TRBJ1-1|.
TGTGCCAGCAGGGTACAGGGGTGGTCCACTGAAGCTTTCTTT
CASRVQGWSTEAFF
>TRBD2|TRBV7-6|TRBJ2-5|.
TGTGCCAGCAGCTTAGCACTCGGGGGGAAAGAGACCCAGTACTTC
CASSLALGGKETQYF
>TRBD1|TRBV7-2|TRBJ1-2|.
TGTGCCAGCAGCTTCGGGACAGGGGATTATGGCTACACCTTC
CASSFGTGDYGYTF
>.|TRBV12-3/TRBV12-4|TRBJ2-7|few
TGTGCCAGCAGTTTTTCGACCACGGGCGAGCAGTACTTC
CASSFSTTGEQYF
>.|TRBV2|TRBJ1-5|.
TGTGCCAGCACACTGGACAGCGGCAATCAGCCCCAGCATTTT
CASTLDSGNQPQHF
>.|TRBV29-1|TRBJ1-1|few
TGCAGCGTTGAGACGGAGACTGAAGCTTTCTTT
CSVETETEAFF
>TRBD2|TRBV5-5|TRBJ2-1|.
TGTGCCAGCAGCTTGGGACTAGCGGGGACCAAAGCGGATGAGCAGTTCTTC
CASSLGLAGTKADEQFF
>TRBD1|TRBV6-6|TRBJ2-7|.
TGTGCCAGCAGTTACGAGTCCGGGACAGACGGGTACGAGCAGTACTTC
CASSYESGTDGYEQYF
>.|TRBV19|TRBJ2-2|.
TGTGCCAGTAGTCGCTCAGGGCGCACCGGGGAGCTGTTTTTT
CASSRSGRTGELFF
>TRBD1|TRBV18|TRBJ2-2|.
TGTGCCAGCTCACCACCGTCCAGGGGGCACACCGGGGAGCTGTTTTTT
CASSPPSRGHTGELFF
>TRBD2|TRBV5-1|TRBJ2-3|.
TGCGCCAGCAGCTCCGGACTAGCGGGGGCCGGGAGAGATACGCAGTATTTT
CASSSGLAGAGRDTQYF
>.|TRBV7-9|TRBJ1-5|.
TGTGCCAGCAGCTTAAGCGGGGGGGCAGGCAATCAGCCCCAGCATTTT
CASSLSGGAGNQPQHF
>TRBD1|TRBV2|TRBJ1-5|.
TGTGCCAGCAGCAAGGACAGGTCTGGACAGCCCCAGCATTTT
CASSKDRSGQPQHF
>.|TRBV9|TRBJ1-2|once
TGTGCCAGCAGCGCACAGGGCGTGAGGGGCTACACCTTC
CASSAQGVRGYTF
>TRBD1|TRBV5-6|TRBJ2-1|.
TGTGCCAGCAGCTTGGCCGGGACAGGGACCAATGAGCAGTTCTTC
CASSLAGTGTNEQFF
>TRBD1|TRBV27|TRBJ2-1|.
TGTGCCAGCAGTATAGACAGGGAGAATGAGCAGTTCTTC
CASSIDRENEQFF
>.|TRBV5-1|TRBJ1-4|.
TGCGCCAGCAGCCTCCAGATTAATGAAAAACTGTTTTTT
CASSLQINEKLFF
>.|TRBV9|TRBJ1-1|.
TGTGCCAGCAGCCTTACCTCACAACCGGGACAGAACACTGAAGCTTTCTTT
CASSLTSQPGQNTEAFF
>TRBD1|TRBV24-1|TRBJ2-2|.
TGTGCCACTTGGACAGGGGGGACCGGGGAGCTGTTTTTT
CATWTGGTGELFF
>TRBD1|TRBV5-1|TRBJ2-7|few
TGCGCCAGCAGCTTGGATGGGTCACAGGGGACGACCTACGAGCAGTACTTC
CASSLDGSQGTTYEQYF
>.|TRBV11-2|TRBJ2-7|.
TGTGCCAGCAGCCTCGCCTACGAGCAGTACTTC
CASSLAYEQYF